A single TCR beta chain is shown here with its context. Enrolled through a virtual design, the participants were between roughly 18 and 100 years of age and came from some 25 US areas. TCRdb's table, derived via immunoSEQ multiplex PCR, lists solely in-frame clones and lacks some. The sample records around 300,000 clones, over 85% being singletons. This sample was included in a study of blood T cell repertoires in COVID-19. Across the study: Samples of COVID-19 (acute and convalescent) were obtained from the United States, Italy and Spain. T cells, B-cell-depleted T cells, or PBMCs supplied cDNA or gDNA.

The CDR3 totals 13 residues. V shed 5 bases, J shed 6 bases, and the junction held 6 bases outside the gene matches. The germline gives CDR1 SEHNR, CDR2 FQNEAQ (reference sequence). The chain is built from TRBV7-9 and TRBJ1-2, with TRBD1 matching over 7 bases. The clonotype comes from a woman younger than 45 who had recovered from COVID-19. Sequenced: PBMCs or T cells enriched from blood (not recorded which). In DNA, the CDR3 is TGTGCCAGCAGCCCGACAGGGTGGGATGGCTACACCTTC. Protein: CASSPTGWDGYTF.